The clone carrying this T cell receptor beta chain was observed a few times. The data stem from a study of cytomegalovirus exposure and HLA in healthy donors. Germline loops: CDR1 LGHNA, CDR2 YNFKEQ. CDR3 length equals 15 residues. The V gene lost 4 bases and the J gene lost 0 bases, with 12 bases spanning the gap. The PCR made use of 60 Vbeta and 13 Jbeta primers. Profiled with immunoSEQ multiplex PCR; TCRdb holds only in-frame clones, not every one. The sample carries about 160,000 clones, 80% to 90% recorded once. The sequence came from a woman aged 18-29 years in good health and CMV-seronegative. Sequenced material: PBMCs. This rearrangement joins TRBV4-2 to TRBJ1-1; D perhaps matches TRBD1 (6 bases). CDR3 region: CASSRPGEVNTEAFF. The CDR3 DNA reads as TGTGCCAGCAGCCGCCCAGGGGAAGTGAACACTGAAGCTTTCTTT.